This T cell receptor beta chain came from a study of T cell responses to AZD1222 COVID-19 vaccine (dated by TCRdb to the early 2020s). Context from the whole study: AZD1222 recipients with second doses at about 4 weeks or about 12 weeks were pooled, because spike-specific TCR depth and breadth did not differ between schedules. TCR sequencing covered over 230 trial participants: about 210 given two doses of AZD1222 and around 25 given two doses of MenACWY control vaccine. Trial participants were enrolled by age into 18-55, 56-69 and 70-plus year subgroups, with about 150, 28 and 57 TCR-sequenced participants respectively. The study at large found these results: Only five to seven AZD1222 recipients were SARS-CoV-2 seropositive at baseline, limiting conclusions about previously exposed vaccinees. Participants were mostly white British and included more females than males, and it was suggested by the authors that clonal diversity may have been underestimated. Epitopes outside the regions mutated in the B.1.351 and B.1.1.7 variants were reportedly recognized by nearly half of the unique spike-specific TCRs. Spike-specific TCR breadth and depth rose significantly after two AZD1222 doses compared with day 0 and with MenACWY recipients. The 56-69-year group was small, and its depth increase did not reach significance, likely because of low power. The vaccine-associated CD4 TCRs covered the entire spike protein, and the dominant responses fell in regions 160-218 and 743-854. Because no day 14 peak-response samples were available, repertoires were characterized only after the peak T cell response.

The meaning of the sample's time point label: baseline before first vaccination. Vaccinee samples came from UK trials COV001 and COV002, including a single-blind randomized controlled phase 2/3 trial of AZD1222 (ChAdOx1 nCoV-19) in healthy adults. For TCRbeta chain sequencing, PBMC samples from trial participants were taken at day 0 and at day 28 after the second dose. Spanning cysteine to phenylalanine, the CDR3 consists of 13 amino acids. CDR3 DNA is the only sequence kept; it has 39 bases, read in frame from the first base. From the germline V gene, CDR1 is MNHEY and CDR2 is SVGAGI. Worth noting for this clone: Which antigen it targets is not known. Nothing much larger sits one base from this clone, and base qualities are not available.

The CDR3 regions of human TCRbeta chains were subjected to immunosequencing. On the study's bioinformatics: TCRs in the repertoires were compared against a reference library of SARS-CoV-2-specific TCRs that had been generated with the MIRA antigen-specificity platform. Breadth was defined as the fraction of unique TCRs that were SARS-CoV-2-associated. Depth was defined as the fraction of total T cells that were SARS-CoV-2-associated. Each spike-specific TCR was assigned to its reactive spike region and to a CD4 or CD8 class using the MIRA data. Log10-transformed breadth and depth values were compared by one-way ANOVA with Sidak's multiple comparisons tests. Imported from immuneACCESS, the table was reduced by TCRdb to in-frame sequences with V and J called. These copies leave out some clones; in studies compared against another copy, an unresolved V gene accounts for under half, and the cause of the remainder is not known. V, J and clone size were drawn from that table, and D and trimming were deduced from the DNA. The sample includes 150,000 or so clones, with just over 85% observed a single time. Approximately 20% of the sample goes to the ten largest clones.

Recombination linked TRBV6-5 to TRBJ1-6, with TRBD1 identical over 7 junction bases. This sequence originates from an adult in good health. The sample consisted of peripheral blood, taken on day 0 of AZD1222 vaccination. At the DNA level, the sequence is TGTGCTCAGAGGGGGCGAAGAAATTCACCCCTCCACTTT. This yields the protein CAQRGRRNSPLHF.